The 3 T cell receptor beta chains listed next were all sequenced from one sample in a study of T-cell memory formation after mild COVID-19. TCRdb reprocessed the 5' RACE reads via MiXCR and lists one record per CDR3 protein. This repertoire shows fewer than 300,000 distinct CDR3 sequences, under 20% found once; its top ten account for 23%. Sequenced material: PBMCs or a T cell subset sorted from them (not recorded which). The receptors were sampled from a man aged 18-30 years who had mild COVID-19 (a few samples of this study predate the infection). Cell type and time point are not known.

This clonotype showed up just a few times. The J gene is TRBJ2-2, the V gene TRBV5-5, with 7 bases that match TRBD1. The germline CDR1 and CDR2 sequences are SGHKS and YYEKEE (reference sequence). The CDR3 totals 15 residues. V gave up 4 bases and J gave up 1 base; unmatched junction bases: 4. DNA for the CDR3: TGTGCCAGCAGCAGAGGGACAGTGAACACCGGGGAGCTGTTTTTT. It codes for CASSRGTVNTGELFF.

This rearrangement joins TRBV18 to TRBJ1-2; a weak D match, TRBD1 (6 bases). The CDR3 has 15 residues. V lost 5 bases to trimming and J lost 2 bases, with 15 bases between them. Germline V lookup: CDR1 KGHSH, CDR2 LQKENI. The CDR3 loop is CASSSVGGANYGYTF. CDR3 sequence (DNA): TGTGCCAGCTCATCCGTTGGGGGGGCCAACTATGGCTACACCTTC.

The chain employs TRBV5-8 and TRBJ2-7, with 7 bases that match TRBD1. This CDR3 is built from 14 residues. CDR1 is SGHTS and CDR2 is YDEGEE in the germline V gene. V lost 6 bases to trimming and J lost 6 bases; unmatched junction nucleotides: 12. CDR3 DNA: TGTGCCAGCAATTGGCCAGGGGGAGCTGGCGAGCAGTACTTC. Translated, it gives CASNWPGGAGEQYF.